The 4 T cell receptor beta chains below were found in one sample sequenced in a study of blood T cell repertoires in COVID-19. The repertoire was sequenced with immunoSEQ multiplex PCR; TCRdb's copy has only in-frame clones and lacks some. The sample includes around 67,000 clones, approximately 82% seen only once; the top ten take 15% to 20%. Input material: peripheral blood. These receptors all come from a man older than 75 with active COVID-19.

The rearrangement uses TRBV6-1 and TRBJ2-7; 8 bases align to TRBD1. This CDR3 has 16 amino acids. Trimming removed 1 base from V and 4 bases from J; junction bases left unmatched: 9. From germline, CDR1 is MNHNS and CDR2 SASEGT. The CDR3, as DNA: TGTGCCAGCAGTGAAGGGTCCGGGACAGGATATTACGAGCAGTACTTC. Residues: CASSEGSGTGYYEQYF.

V is TRBV29-1 and J is TRBJ2-7, with a possible D match to TRBD1 (6 bases). Trimming took 5 bases from V and 4 from J, leaving 12 bases between them. Per the germline V gene, CDR1 is SQVTM and CDR2 is ANQGSEA. This CDR3 region has 12 residues. The CDR3 region is CSVQQGVYEQYF. The DNA of the CDR3 is TGCAGCGTTCAACAGGGAGTGTACGAGCAGTACTTC.

The chain combines TRBV5-1 with TRBJ2-1, with 8 bases lining up with TRBD1. Germline CDR1 and CDR2: SGHRS and YFSETQ. J lost 6 bases, V lost 4 bases, and 6 bases had no gene match. CDR3 length: 14 residues. The CDR3 DNA follows: TGCGCCAGCAGCACTCGGACAGGGACCAATGAGCAGTTCTTC. It translates to CASSTRTGTNEQFF.

The CDR3 DNA follows: TGTGCCAGCAGCTTGGCTCCCAGGACAGGAGGCTACACCTTC. This encodes CASSLAPRTGGYTF. This chain joins TRBV5-6 and TRBJ1-2; 7 nucleotides agree with TRBD1. The CDR3 has 14 residues. The junction had 7 bases not matched to a gene; V was cut back by 0 bases and J by 8 bases. CDR1 SGHDT and CDR2 YYEEEE come from the germline V gene.